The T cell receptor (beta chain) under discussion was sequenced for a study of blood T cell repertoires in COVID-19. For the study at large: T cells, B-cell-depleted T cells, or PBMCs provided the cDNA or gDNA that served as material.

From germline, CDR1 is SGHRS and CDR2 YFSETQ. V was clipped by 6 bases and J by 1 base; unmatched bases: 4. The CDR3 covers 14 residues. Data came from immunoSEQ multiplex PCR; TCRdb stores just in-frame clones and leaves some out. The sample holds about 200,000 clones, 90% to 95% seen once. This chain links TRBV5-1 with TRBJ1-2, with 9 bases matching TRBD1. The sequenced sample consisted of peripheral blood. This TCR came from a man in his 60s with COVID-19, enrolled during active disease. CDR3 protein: CASTGTGNNYGYTF. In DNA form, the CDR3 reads TGCGCCAGCACCGGGACAGGGAATAACTATGGCTACACCTTC.